Below, one T cell receptor (beta chain) is given with its context. The sample belongs to a study of blood T cell repertoires in COVID-19. In the study overall: T cells, B-cell-depleted T cells, or PBMCs provided the cDNA or gDNA that served as material.

CDR3 length: 11 amino acids. Germline lookup yields CDR1 MNHNS and CDR2 SASEGT. Trimming cost V 6 bases and J 6 bases, with 9 bases left between them. Adults between roughly 18 and 90 years of age took part from about two dozen US areas. In assigning cohorts, the study relied on participant-reported clinical history. Produced via immunoSEQ multiplex PCR; TCRdb's table is partial and in-frame only. The data show about 280,000 clones, about four fifths seen once. The rearrangement uses TRBV6-1 and TRBJ2-7; D uncertain. Sequenced sample: PBMCs or T cells enriched from blood (not recorded which). This clonotype originated in a middle-aged man who had been exposed to COVID-19. The CDR3 sequence is CASSSNTEQYF. The CDR3 coding sequence is TGTGCCAGCAGCTCCAACACCGAGCAGTACTTC.